This TCR beta chain was captured in a study of shared clonotypes between healthy human individuals (dated by TCRdb to about 2020). In terms of the full investigation: The cohort comprised a couple of women and a few men aged 18 to 49 years. Per donor, three plates each were used for CD4 naive and CD4 memory, two for CD8 naive, and one for CD8 memory. To estimate repertoire size and how much clonotypes are shared between individuals, the study performed deep sequencing of blood TCR repertoires from about five healthy adults. To increase sequencing depth and limit assay-specific biases, TCR repertoire library preparation and sequencing were carried out by different laboratories using diverse techniques. Between about 0.94 and 8.9 billion PBMCs per donor were obtained by leukapheresis. Overall study results and their limits: Sampling was restricted to blood, and TCR repertoires in tissues likely differ from the TCR repertoires found in blood. About 4.5% of naive CD4, 3.5% of naive CD8, approximately 2.2% of memory CD4, and about 0.4% of memory CD8 clonotypes were shared across a handful of donors. Pairwise subsampling indicated that sequencing depth was expected to affect the degree of clonotype sharing among donors. Even with the large sequencing depth, rarefaction of the sorted-subset datasets indicated that sequencing was incomplete. Because the study included a small number of donors, the genetic and exposure-history diversity represented was limited. Clonotypes shared by all four sorted-subset donors showed higher generation probabilities than non-shared clonotypes. Larger estimated clonotype richness was generally found for naive subsets than for memory subsets.

The donors were healthy, HIV-negative adults who had no recently reported acute infections or vaccinations. Every donor was a Caucasian adult living in Nashville, Tennessee, USA. Magnetic negative selection was used to enrich CD4+ T cells, after which naive cells were positively selected on CD45RA and the negative fraction became the memory subset. After blood collection by leukapheresis, PBMCs were isolated using Ficoll-Histopaque density gradient centrifugation and then cryopreserved in the vapor phase of liquid nitrogen. Purity and quantity of every magnetically sorted T cell population were checked by analytical flow cytometry. Genomic DNA was isolated from every sorted fraction and measured by UV absorbance on a Nanodrop 2000c. As concerns this clone: Its antigen target is currently unknown. Base qualities are not recorded, but no much larger clone differs from it by a single base.

CDR1 and CDR2 (ENHRY, SYGVKD) derive from the germline V gene. V and J are truncated by 8 bases and 5 bases respectively, leaving an intervening sequence of 12 bases. The CDR3 goes from the cysteine to the phenylalanine over 12 residues. The read is trimmed to its CDR3 DNA, 36 bases read in frame from base 1. Using the deep immunoSEQ assay, TCR CDR3 regions were amplified from genomic DNA by multiplex PCR. For each cell subset, the extracted genomic DNA was distributed evenly across all wells of several immunoSEQ 96-well plates, and each plate served as one replicate. For sorted subsets, approximately 190 ng of genomic DNA, equivalent to 30,000 or so T cell genomes, went into each replicate PCR. Purified libraries were measured with a Qubit 3.0 fluorometer, size-checked on a Bioanalyzer 2100, and measured again with the KAPA Library Quantification kit. Each immunoSEQ 96-well plate was sequenced on its own single-read 150-cycle Illumina NextSeq 550 flow cell. The source study handled its data this way. Because the immunoSEQ output held only junctional sequences and lacked quality scores, the filtering could not match the filtering applied to full-length reads. Sequences were annotated with PyIR, a Python wrapper for IgBLAST v1.9, and V/J genes and CDR3 were assigned using IMGT germline references. Reads were filtered out if the reads had weak V/J assignments (E-value above 1e-6), no CDR3, stop codons, out-of-frame junctions, or ambiguous translated residues. V3J clonotypes were defined as sequences sharing an identical inferred V gene, J gene, and CDR3 amino acid sequence. To compute the percentage overlap between repertoires, the number of shared unique clonotypes was divided by the size of the smaller repertoire. Richness of each repertoire was evaluated using RTK rarefaction, the Chao1 estimator, and Recon v2.1 estimates of unobserved clonotypes. For all TCRbeta clonotypes obtained by the gDNA method from a handful of donors, generation probabilities were computed with OLGA. TCRdb provides this immuneACCESS table in a form limited to in-frame rearrangements. Some clones are lacking; in checked studies, under half of them reflect an unresolved V gene, and why the rest are absent is not known. V and J calls plus clone size are reproduced from that table; the DNA served to infer D and trimming. The sample has 2,100,000 or so clones on record, around 95% of them singletons. The top ten hold 0.13% of the sample.

The sequencing sample was made of naive CD4+ T cells sorted from blood. Taken with the paper, the label for cell subset or site translates to: CD45RA+ positively selected. The rearrangement combines TRBV10-3 with TRBJ1-2, with the D gene call left open. The TCR comes from a man younger than 35 in good health. The base sequence is TGTGCCATCGGGCAGGACGGGTATGGCTACACCTTC. Translated, it gives CAIGQDGYGYTF.